The T cell receptor beta chain described here comes from a study of CD8+CD57+ T cells in acquired aplastic anemia. Turning to the study itself: Recorded DNA amounts for sorted CD4+ and CD8+ cells had an average of 3.2 ug.

Template material for TCR beta VDJ and CDR3 profiling consisted of genomic DNA. TCRdb processed the reads anew with MiXCR; each CDR3 protein has one entry. The data show about 80,000 distinct CDR3 sequences, with about 45% seen just once and roughly 70% held by the top ten. The source material was sorted CD4+, CD8+, or CD8+CD57+ T cells (not recorded which) from PBMCs. This TCR was recovered from a human donor in good health, serving as a control.

The CDR3 reads CASTDQDSNQPQHF. DNA of the CDR3: TGTGCCAGCACCGATCAAGATAGCAATCAGCCCCAGCATTTT. This sequence joins TRBV2 and TRBJ1-5; D gene uncertain. Germline CDR1 SNHLY, CDR2 FYNNEI. V shed 7 bases and J shed 0 bases, with 10 bases lying between them. CDR3 length: 14 amino acids. Variable domain in full (rest from reference TRBV2 and TRBJ1-5): EPEVTQTPSHQVTQMGQEVILRCVPISNHLYFYWYRQILGQKVEFLVSFYNNEISEKSEIFDDQFSVERPDGSNFTLKIRSTKLEDSAMYFCASTDQDSNQPQHFGDGTRLSIL.